This T cell receptor beta chain is from a study of shared clonotypes between healthy human individuals. TCRdb keeps only in-frame clones here, not all; method: immunoSEQ multiplex PCR. Seen here are over 400,000 clones, around 73% observed once, and the top ten hold around 11%. V lost 5 bases and J lost 4; bases outside the gene matches: 14. CDR3 length: 18 amino acids. Germline V CDR1 and CDR2: SGHVS, FNYEAQ. The sequencing sample was made of PBMCs. The chain is built from TRBV7-6 and TRBJ2-5; 12 bases align to TRBD2. The receptor's source is a woman between 40 and 50 years old in good health. Some clones in this sample may be carry-over from other donors' samples. The chain's CDR3 is CASSQGSLAGGLAETQYF. In DNA form, the CDR3 reads TGTGCCAGCAGCCAGGGGAGTCTAGCGGGAGGGCTGGCAGAGACCCAGTACTTC.